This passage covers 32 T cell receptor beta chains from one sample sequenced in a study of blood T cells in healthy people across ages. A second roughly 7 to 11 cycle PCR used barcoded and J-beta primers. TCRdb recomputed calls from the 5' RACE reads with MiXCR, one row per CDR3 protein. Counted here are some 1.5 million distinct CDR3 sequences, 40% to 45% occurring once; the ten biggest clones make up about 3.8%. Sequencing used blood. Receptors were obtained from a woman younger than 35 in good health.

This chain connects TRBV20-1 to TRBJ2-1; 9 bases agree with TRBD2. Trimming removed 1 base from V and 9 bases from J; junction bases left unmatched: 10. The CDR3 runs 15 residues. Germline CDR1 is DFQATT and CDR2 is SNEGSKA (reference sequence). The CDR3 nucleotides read TGCAGTGCTAGAGCACATACCGGGACTAGCAGTGAGCAGTTCTTC. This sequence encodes CSARAHTGTSSEQFF.

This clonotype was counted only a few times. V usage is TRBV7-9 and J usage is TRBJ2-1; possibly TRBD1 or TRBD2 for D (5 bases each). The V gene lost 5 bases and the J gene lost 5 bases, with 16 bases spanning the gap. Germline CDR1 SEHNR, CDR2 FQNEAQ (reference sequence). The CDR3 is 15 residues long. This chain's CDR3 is CASSPLRRDHNEQFF. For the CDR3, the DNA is TGTGCCAGCAGCCCTCTTCGACGGGACCACAATGAGCAGTTCTTC.

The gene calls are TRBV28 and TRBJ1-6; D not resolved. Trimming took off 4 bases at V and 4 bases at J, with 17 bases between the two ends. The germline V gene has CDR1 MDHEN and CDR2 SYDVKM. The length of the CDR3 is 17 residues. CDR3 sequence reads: CASSSQWTETYNSPLHF. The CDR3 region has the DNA TGTGCCAGCAGTTCCCAGTGGACCGAGACGTATAATTCACCCCTCCACTTT.

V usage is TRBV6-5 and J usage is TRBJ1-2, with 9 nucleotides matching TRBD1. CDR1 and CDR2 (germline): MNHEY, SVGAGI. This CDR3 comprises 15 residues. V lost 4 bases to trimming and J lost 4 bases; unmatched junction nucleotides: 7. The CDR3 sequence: CASSSDRGKGYGYTF. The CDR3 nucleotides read TGTGCCAGCAGTTCGGACAGGGGAAAGGGCTATGGCTACACCTTC.

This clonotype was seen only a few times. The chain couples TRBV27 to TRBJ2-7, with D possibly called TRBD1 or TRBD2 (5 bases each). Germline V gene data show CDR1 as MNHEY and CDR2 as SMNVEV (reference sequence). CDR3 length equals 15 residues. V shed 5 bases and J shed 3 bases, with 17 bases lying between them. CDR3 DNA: TGTGCCAGCAGTCCCTCCTTCGGGGCCGACTACGAGCAGTACTTC. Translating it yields CASSPSFGADYEQYF.

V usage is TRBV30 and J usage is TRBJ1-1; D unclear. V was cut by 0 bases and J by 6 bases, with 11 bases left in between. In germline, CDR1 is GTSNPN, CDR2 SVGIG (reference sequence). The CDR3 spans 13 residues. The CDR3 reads CAWSVPGTSEAFF. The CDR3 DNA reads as TGTGCCTGGAGTGTTCCGGGAACCTCTGAAGCTTTCTTT.

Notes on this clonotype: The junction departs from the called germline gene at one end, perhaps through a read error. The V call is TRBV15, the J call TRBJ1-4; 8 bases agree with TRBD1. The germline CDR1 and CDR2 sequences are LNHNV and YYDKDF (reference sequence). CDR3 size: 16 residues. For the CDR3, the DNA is TGTGCCACCAGCGCGCGCCAGGGGGCAACTAACGAAAAACTGTTTTTT. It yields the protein CATSARQGATNEKLFF.

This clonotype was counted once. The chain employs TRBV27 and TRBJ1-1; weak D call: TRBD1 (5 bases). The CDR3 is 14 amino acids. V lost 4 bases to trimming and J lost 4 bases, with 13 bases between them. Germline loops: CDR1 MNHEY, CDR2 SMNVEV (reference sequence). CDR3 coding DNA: TGTGCCAGCAGTTCTCCAGGGAGAAGCACTGAAGCTTTCTTT. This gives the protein CASSSPGRSTEAFF.

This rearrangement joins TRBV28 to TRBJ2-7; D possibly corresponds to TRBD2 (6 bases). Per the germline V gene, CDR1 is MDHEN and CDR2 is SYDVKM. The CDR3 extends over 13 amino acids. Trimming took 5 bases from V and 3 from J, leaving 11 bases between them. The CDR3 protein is CASSVFGSYEQYF. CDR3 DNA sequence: TGTGCCAGCAGTGTTTTCGGGAGCTACGAGCAGTACTTC.

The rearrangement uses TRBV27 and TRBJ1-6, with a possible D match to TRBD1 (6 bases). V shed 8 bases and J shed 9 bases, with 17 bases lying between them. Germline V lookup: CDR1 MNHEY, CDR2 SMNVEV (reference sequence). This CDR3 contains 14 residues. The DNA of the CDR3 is TGTGCCAGCTACGCCGACAGGAAGGTTTCACCCCTCCACTTT. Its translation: CASYADRKVSPLHF.

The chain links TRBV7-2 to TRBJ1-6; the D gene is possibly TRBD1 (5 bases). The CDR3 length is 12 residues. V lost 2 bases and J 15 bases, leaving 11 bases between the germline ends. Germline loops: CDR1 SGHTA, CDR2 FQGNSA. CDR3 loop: CASSLSGLFLHF. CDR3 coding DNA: TGTGCCAGCAGCTTATCGGGACTCTTCCTCCACTTT.

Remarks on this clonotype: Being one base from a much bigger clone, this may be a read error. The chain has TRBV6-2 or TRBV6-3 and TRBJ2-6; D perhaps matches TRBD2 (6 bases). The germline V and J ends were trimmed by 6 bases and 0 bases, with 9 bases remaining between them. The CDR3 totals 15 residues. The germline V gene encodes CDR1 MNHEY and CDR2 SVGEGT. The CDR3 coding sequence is TGTGCCAGCAGCGGGGAGGACTCTGGGGCCAACGTCCTGACTTTC. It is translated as CASSGEDSGANVLTF.

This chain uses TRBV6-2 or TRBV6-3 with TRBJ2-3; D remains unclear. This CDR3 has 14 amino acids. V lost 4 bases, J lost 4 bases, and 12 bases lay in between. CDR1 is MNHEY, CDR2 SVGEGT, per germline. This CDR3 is CASSSLFSPDTQYF. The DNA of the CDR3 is TGTGCCAGCAGTTCCTTGTTTAGTCCAGATACGCAGTATTTT.

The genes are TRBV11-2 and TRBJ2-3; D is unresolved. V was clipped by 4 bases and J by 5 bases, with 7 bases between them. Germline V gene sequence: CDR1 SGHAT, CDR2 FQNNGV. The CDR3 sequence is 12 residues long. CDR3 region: CASSYWRDTQYF. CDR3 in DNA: TGTGCCAGCAGCTACTGGAGAGATACGCAGTATTTT.

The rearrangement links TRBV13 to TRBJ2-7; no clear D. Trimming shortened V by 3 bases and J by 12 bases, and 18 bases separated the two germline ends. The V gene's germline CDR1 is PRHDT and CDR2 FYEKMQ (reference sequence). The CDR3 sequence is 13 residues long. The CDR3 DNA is TGTGCCAGCAGCTTGGCATCACTTGGTGCAGTGTACTTC. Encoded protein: CASSLASLGAVYF. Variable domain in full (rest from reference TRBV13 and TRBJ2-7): AAGVIQSPRHLIKEKRETATLKCYPIPRHDTVYWYQQGPGQDPQFLISFYEKMQSDKGSIPDRFSAQQFSDYHSELNMSSLELGDSALYFCASSLASLGAVYFGPGTRLTVT.

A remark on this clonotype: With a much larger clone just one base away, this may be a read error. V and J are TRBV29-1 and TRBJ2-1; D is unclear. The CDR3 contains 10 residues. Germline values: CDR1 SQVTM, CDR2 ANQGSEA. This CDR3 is CGVVYDEQFF. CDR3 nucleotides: TGCGGCGTTGTTTACGATGAGCAGTTCTTC.

This chain's CDR3 is CASSPGGGRAIDNEQFF. DNA for the CDR3: TGTGCCAGCAGCCCCGGGGGTGGCAGGGCGATTGACAATGAGCAGTTCTTC. The chain has TRBV9 and TRBJ2-1, with D perhaps TRBD2 (6 bases). The ends were cut back, 4 bases at V and 5 bases at J, with 22 bases in the middle. The CDR3 spans 17 residues. The V gene's germline CDR1 is SGDLS and CDR2 YYNGEE.

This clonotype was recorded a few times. Written as DNA, the CDR3 is TGTGCCAGCAGTCAAAATTTCGGGACATCTAACTATGGCTACACCTTC. Residues: CASSQNFGTSNYGYTF. The rearrangement links TRBV6-5 to TRBJ1-2; D may be TRBD1 (6 bases). V shed 5 bases and J shed 0 bases, with 16 bases lying between them. The CDR3 runs to 16 residues. Germline V CDR1 and CDR2: MNHEY, SVGAGI.

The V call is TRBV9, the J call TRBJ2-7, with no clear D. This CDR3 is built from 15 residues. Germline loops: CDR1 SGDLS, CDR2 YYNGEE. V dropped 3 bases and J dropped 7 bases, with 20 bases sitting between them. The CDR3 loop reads CASSATIDPLNEQYF. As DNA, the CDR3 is TGTGCCAGCAGCGCGACCATAGATCCCCTCAATGAGCAGTACTTC.

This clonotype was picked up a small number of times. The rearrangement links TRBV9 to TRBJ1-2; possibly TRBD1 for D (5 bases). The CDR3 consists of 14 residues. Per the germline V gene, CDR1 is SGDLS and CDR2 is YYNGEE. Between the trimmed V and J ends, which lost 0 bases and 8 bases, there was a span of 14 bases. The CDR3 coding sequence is TGTGCCAGCAGCGTAGATGGGGGATATCGAGGCTACACCTTC. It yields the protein CASSVDGGYRGYTF.

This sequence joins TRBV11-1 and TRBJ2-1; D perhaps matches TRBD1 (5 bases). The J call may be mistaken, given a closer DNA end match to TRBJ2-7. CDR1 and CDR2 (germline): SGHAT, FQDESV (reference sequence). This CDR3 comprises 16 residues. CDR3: CASSLRQKNSYNEQYF. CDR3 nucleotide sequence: TGTGCCAGCAGCCTACGACAGAAAAACTCCTACAATGAGCAGTACTTC.

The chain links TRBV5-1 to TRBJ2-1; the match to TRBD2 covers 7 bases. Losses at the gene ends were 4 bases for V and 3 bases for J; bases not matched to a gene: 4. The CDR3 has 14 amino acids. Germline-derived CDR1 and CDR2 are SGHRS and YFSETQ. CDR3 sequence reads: CASSGDYGYNEQFF. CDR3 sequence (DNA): TGCGCCAGCAGCGGGGACTATGGCTACAATGAGCAGTTCTTC.

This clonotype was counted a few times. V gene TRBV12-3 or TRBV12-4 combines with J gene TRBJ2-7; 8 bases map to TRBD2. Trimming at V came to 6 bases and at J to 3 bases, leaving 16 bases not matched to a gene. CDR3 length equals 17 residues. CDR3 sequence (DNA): TGTGCCAGCAGCCGGGAGGGGAGGTGGGCCCTTAGCTACGAGCAGTACTTC. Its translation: CASSREGRWALSYEQYF.

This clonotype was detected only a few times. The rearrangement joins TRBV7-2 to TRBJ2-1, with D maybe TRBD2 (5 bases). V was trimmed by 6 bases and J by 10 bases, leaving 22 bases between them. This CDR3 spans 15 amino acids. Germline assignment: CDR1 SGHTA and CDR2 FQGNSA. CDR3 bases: TGTGCCAGCAGATCGGGGTCGAGGGCCGCGTCGGAGCAGTTCTTC. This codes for CASRSGSRAASEQFF.

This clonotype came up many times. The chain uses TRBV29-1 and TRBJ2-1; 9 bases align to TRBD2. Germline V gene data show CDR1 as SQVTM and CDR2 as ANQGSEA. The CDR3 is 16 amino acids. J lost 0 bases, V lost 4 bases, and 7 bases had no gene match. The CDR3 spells CSVGTTSGLSYNEQFF. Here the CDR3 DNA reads TGCAGCGTTGGGACGACTAGCGGACTCTCCTACAATGAGCAGTTCTTC.

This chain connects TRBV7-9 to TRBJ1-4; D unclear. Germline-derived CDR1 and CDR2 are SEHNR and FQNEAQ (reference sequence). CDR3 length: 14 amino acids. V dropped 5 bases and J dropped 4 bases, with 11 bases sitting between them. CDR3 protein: CASSERLLNEKLFF. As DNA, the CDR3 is TGTGCCAGCAGCGAGCGGCTACTTAATGAAAAACTGTTTTTT.

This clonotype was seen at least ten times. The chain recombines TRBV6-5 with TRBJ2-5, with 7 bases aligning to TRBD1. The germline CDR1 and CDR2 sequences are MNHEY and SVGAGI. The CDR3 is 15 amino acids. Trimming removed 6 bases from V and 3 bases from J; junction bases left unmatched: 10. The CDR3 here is CASRTRQGWEETQYF. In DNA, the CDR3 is TGTGCCAGCAGGACTCGACAGGGATGGGAAGAGACCCAGTACTTC.

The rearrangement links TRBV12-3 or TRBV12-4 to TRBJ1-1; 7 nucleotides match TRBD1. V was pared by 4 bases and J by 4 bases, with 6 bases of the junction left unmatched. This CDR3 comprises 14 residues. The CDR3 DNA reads TGTGCCAGCAGTTCAGGGGGAAGGGGCACTGAAGCTTTCTTT. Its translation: CASSSGGRGTEAFF.

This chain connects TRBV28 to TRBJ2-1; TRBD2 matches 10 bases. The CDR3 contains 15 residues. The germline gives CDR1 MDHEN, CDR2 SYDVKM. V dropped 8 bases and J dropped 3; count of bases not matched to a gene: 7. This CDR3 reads CASGPGTSVYNEQFF. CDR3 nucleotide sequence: TGTGCCAGCGGGCCCGGGACTAGCGTCTACAATGAGCAGTTCTTC.

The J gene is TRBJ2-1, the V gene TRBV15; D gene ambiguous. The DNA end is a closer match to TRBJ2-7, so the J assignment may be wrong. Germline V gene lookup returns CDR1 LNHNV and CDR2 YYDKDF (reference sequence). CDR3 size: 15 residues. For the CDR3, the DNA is TGTGCCACCAGCAGAGAAAGGATCTCCTACAATGAGCAGTACTTC. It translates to CATSRERISYNEQYF.

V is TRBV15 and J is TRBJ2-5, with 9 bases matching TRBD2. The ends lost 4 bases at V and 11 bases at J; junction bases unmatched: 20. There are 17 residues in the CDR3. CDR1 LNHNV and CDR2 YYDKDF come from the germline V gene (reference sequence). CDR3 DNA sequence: TGTGCCACCAGCAACCCGCTAAACCTAGCGGGGAACAATGAGCAGTACTTC. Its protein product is CATSNPLNLAGNNEQYF.

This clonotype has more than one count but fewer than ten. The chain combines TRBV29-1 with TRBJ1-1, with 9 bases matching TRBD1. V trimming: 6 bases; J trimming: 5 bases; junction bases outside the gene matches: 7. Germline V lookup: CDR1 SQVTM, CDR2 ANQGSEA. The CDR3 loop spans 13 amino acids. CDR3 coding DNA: TGCAGCGTAAGGGACAGGGTGTATACTGAAGCTTTCTTT. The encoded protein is CSVRDRVYTEAFF.